This record covers a single T cell receptor beta chain. This sample was included in a study of blood T cell repertoires in COVID-19. Study-wide context: Researchers got acute and convalescent COVID-19 samples from the United States, Italy and Spain. Sample material is recorded as cDNA or gDNA derived from T cells, B-cell-depleted T cells, or PBMCs.

The age range of participants was 18 to 89 years, with residence in roughly 25 US areas. In the study's own analysis: Cell counts per sample came from amplifying reference gene primers. Generated by immunoSEQ multiplex PCR, the TCRdb table keeps only in-frame clones and is missing some. The D gene and trimming were derived from the DNA, and the V and J assignments and clone size from that table. This table has about 300,000 clones, 80% to 90% appearing once. The source of this sequence is a woman younger than 35 who had recovered from COVID-19. Sequenced sample: PBMCs or T cells enriched from blood (not recorded which).

As DNA, the CDR3 is TGTGCCAGCAGTTTCGGGGGTGCGGACACCGGGGAGCTGTTTTTT. This codes for CASSFGGADTGELFF. This chain links TRBV6-5 with TRBJ2-2; a possible D gene is TRBD2 (6 bases). CDR3 length: 15 amino acids. The V end lost 4 bases, the J end lost 3 bases, and 12 bases lay between the germline ends. Germline assignment: CDR1 MNHEY and CDR2 SVGAGI.